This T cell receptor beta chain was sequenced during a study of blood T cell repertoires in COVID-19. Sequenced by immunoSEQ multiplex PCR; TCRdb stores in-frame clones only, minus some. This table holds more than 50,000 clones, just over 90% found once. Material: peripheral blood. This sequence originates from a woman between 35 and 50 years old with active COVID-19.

The CDR3 nucleotides are TGTGCCATCAGTAGCCCAGGACAGGGGAGGGCGAACACTGAAGCTTTCTTT. Protein product: CAISSPGQGRANTEAFF. This chain links TRBV10-3 with TRBJ1-1; 9 positions match TRBD1. The CDR3 contains 17 residues. V was pared by 5 bases and J by 1 base, with 11 bases of the junction left unmatched. Germline CDR1 ENHRY, CDR2 SYGVKD.